The T cell receptor (beta chain) under discussion was sequenced for a study of blood T cell repertoires in COVID-19. Across the study: Spain, Italy and the United States supplied samples that represented acute and convalescent COVID-19.

Clones were read by immunoSEQ multiplex PCR, and TCRdb kept only the in-frame ones, dropping some. In the table there are 100,000 to 150,000 clones, under 85% of which are singletons. This CDR3 is 12 amino acids long. J gave up 7 bases and V 4 bases, and 3 bases lay outside the gene matches. Germline V gene sequence: CDR1 SGHRS, CDR2 YFSETQ. This receptor was taken from a man between 60 and 75 years old with acute or convalescent COVID-19. What was sequenced was peripheral blood. The gene calls are TRBV5-1 and TRBJ1-2, with 8 bases that match TRBD1. The CDR3, as DNA: TGCGCCAGCAGCGTGACAGGGGCTGGCTACACCTTC. This translates into CASSVTGAGYTF.